The 9 T cell receptor beta chains reported below all come from one sample, sequenced in a study of T cells in Graves' hyperthyroidism and ophthalmopathy. Amplification of TCR beta CDR3 regions used RNA as the template. The primer set for the first-round RT-PCR of the TCR CDR3 was HTBI. TCRdb used MiXCR to reprocess the multiplex PCR reads, holding one entry per CDR3 protein. The sample includes 500,000 to 800,000 distinct CDR3 sequences, just under 45% of them seen just once. Sequencing used peripheral blood or thyroid tissue (not recorded which). The source is an adult man with Graves' disease, either hyperthyroidism or ophthalmopathy (not recorded which).

The table lists this clonotype with a count of one. The chain recombines TRBV2 with TRBJ1-3; 9 nucleotides match TRBD1. V lost 3 bases, J lost 8 bases, and 8 bases stayed unmatched. In germline, CDR1 is SNHLY, CDR2 FYNNEI. The CDR3 loop spans 15 amino acids. The CDR3 DNA reads TGTGCCAGCAGTGATGCCGGGACAGGGATCTACACCATATATTTT. Protein sequence: CASSDAGTGIYTIYF.

There are a few counts of this clonotype. V and J are TRBV20-1 and TRBJ1-3; D is uncertain. The CDR3 sequence is 17 residues long. V shed 1 base and J shed 4 bases, with 20 bases lying between them. Germline values: CDR1 DFQATT, CDR2 SNEGSKA (reference sequence). CDR3: CSARALTKGLYGNTIYF. In nucleotides, the CDR3 is TGCAGTGCTAGAGCCCTGACGAAGGGATTGTACGGAAACACCATATATTTT.

The J gene is TRBJ1-2, the V gene TRBV20-1; D call uncertain. This CDR3 region has 13 residues. In germline, CDR1 is DFQATT, CDR2 SNEGSKA (reference sequence). V was shortened by 3 bases and J by 1 base, with 9 bases between the two germline ends. The CDR3 DNA sequence: TGCAGTGCTAGCAAAGGGATTAACTATGGCTACACCTTC. This codes for CSASKGINYGYTF.

The chain combines TRBV9 with TRBJ1-3, with D possibly being TRBD1 (5 bases). Trimming pared 0 bases from V and 1 base from J, leaving 8 bases between. This CDR3 has 15 residues. Germline assignment: CDR1 SGDLS and CDR2 YYNGEE. The CDR3 loop reads CASSVAGTSGNTIYF. The DNA of the CDR3 is TGTGCCAGCAGCGTAGCCGGGACGTCTGGAAACACCATATATTTT.

This clonotype came up a few times. The chain recombines TRBV7-9 with TRBJ2-7, with 10 bases fitting TRBD2. This CDR3 contains 20 residues. Looked up from germline, CDR1 is SEHNR and CDR2 is FQNEAQ (reference sequence). The junction had 25 bases not matched to a gene; V was cut back by 5 bases and J by 6 bases. The CDR3 protein is CASSHTIGGTSVIPPAEQYF. The CDR3 bases are TGTGCCAGCAGCCATACCATCGGAGGGACTAGCGTAATACCTCCGGCCGAGCAGTACTTC.

The chain carries TRBV29-1 and TRBJ1-1; D unclear. The V gene's germline CDR1 is SQVTM and CDR2 ANQGSEA. CDR3 length: 13 residues. Trimming removed 5 bases from V and 1 base from J, with 11 bases in between. DNA for the CDR3: TGCAGCGTTCGAAGGATGAGGAACACTGAAGCTTTCTTT. It specifies CSVRRMRNTEAFF.

This clonotype was seen ten or more times. This chain links TRBV5-1 with TRBJ1-1; D is ambiguous. Germline CDR1 and CDR2: SGHRS and YFSETQ. This CDR3 comprises 13 residues. The germline V and J ends were trimmed by 1 base and 6 bases, with 10 bases remaining between them. CDR3 amino acids: CASSLLIGSEAFF. For the CDR3, the DNA is TGCGCCAGCAGCTTGTTAATTGGCTCTGAAGCTTTCTTT.

The V call is TRBV5-1, the J call TRBJ1-5; 11 nucleotides match TRBD1. V dropped 3 bases and J dropped 3; count of bases not matched to a gene: 5. The CDR3 has 16 amino acids. Germline values: CDR1 SGHRS, CDR2 YFSETQ. The CDR3 DNA reads as TGCGCCAGCAGCTACGGGGACAGGGGGACCAATCAGCCCCAGCATTTT. Amino acid sequence: CASSYGDRGTNQPQHF.

The chain is built from TRBV2 and TRBJ1-5; 8 bases map to TRBD1. This CDR3 contains 17 residues. J lost 1 base, V lost 6 bases, and 11 bases had no gene match. CDR1 is SNHLY, CDR2 FYNNEI, per germline. The CDR3 is CASRQAGGSRSNQPQHF. As DNA, the CDR3 is TGTGCCAGCAGACAGGCAGGGGGCAGTAGGAGCAATCAGCCCCAGCATTTT. The variable domain in full, with the rest retrieved from reference TRBV2 and TRBJ1-5, is EPEVTQTPSHQVTQMGQEVILRCVPISNHLYFYWYRQILGQKVEFLVSFYNNEISEKSEIFDDQFSVERPDGSNFTLKIRSTKLEDSAMYFCASRQAGGSRSNQPQHFGDGTRLSIL.